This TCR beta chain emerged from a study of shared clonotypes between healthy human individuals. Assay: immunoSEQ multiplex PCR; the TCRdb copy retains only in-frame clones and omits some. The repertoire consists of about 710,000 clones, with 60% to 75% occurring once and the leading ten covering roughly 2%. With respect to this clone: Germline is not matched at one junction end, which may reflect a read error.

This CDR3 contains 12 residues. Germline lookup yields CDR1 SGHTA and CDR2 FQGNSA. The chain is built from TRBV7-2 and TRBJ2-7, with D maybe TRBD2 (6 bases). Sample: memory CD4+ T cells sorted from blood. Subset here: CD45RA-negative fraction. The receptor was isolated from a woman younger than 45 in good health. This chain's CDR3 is CASSLTGSEQCF. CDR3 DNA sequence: TGTGCCAGCAGCTTGACCGGGAGCGAGCAGTGCTTC.